The entry below describes one T cell receptor beta chain. Antigen specificity is unknown. There are 16 residues in the CDR3. CDR1 is MDHEN, CDR2 SYDVKM, per germline. The J segment lost 6 bases and the V segment lost 1 base, leaving 7 bases of the junction unmatched. This entry comes from a study of T cell responses to AZD1222 COVID-19 vaccine. Repertoires were generated with immunoSEQ multiplex PCR, while TCRdb's copy carries only in-frame clones and drops some. The sample records under 140,000 clones, 81% being singletons. Study-level points and caveats: Increases in Spike-specific TCR breadth and depth were seen after two AZD1222 doses. Donors skewed white British and female; clonal diversity was possibly underestimated. Researchers report vaccine-associated CD4 TCRs spanning spike, with dominance at 160-218 and 743-854. Nearly half of spike-specific TCRs reportedly go after variant regions that carry no mutations.

The rearrangement joins TRBV28 to TRBJ2-2; 8 nucleotides align to TRBD1. Sequenced here: peripheral blood, sampled on day 0 of AZD1222 vaccination. The sequence came from an adult in good health. The CDR3 reads CASSLLGTGLPGELFF. CDR3 DNA sequence: TGTGCCAGCAGTTTATTGGGGACAGGACTCCCCGGGGAGCTGTTTTTT.